This T cell receptor beta chain was sequenced for a study of PD-1 blockade in classical Hodgkin lymphoma. Time point meaning: cycle 4 day 1 (C4D1), after 6 weeks of nivolumab. No patient escaped relapse after autologous stem cell transplantation, and brentuximab vedotin exposure varied. The CDR3 has 16 residues. Germline CDR1 reads SGHRS; CDR2 reads YFSETQ. V gave up 0 bases and J gave up 0 bases; unmatched junction bases: 0. Method: immunoSEQ multiplex PCR; TCRdb's copy keeps in-frame clones and lacks some. The data contain tens of thousands of clones, about 83% of them singletons. Findings of the study overall: Whatever underlies the repertoire differences (possibly disease activity or prior therapy) remains undefined.

For this clone: Its antigen remains unidentified.

Material: peripheral blood mononuclear cells (PBMCs), obtained before the fourth cycle of nivolumab. This receptor was obtained from a human donor with classical Hodgkin lymphoma. V gene TRBV5-1 combines with J gene TRBJ2-6, with 7 bases lining up with TRBD1. The chain's CDR3 is CASSLGDSSGANVLTF. DNA for the CDR3: TGCGCCAGCAGCTTGGGGGACAGCTCTGGGGCCAACGTCCTGACTTTC. The whole variable domain, remainder taken from reference TRBV5-1 and TRBJ2-6, is KAGVTQTPRYLIKTRGQQVTLSCSPISGHRSVSWYQQTPGQGLQFLFEYFSETQRNKGNFPGRFSGRQFSNSRSEMNVSTLELGDSALYLCASSLGDSSGANVLTFGAGSRLTVL.